Included here is one T cell receptor beta chain sequence, with context. This sample was taken from a study of blood T cell repertoires in COVID-19. Study at large: The study drew acute and convalescent COVID-19 samples from the United States, Italy and Spain. T cells, B-cell-depleted T cells, or PBMCs supplied cDNA or gDNA.

Original methodology: Cell counts per sample came from amplifying reference gene primers. Profiling relied on immunoSEQ multiplex PCR, and the TCRdb table lists in-frame clones only, not all of them. V, J and clone size derive from that table, while D and trimming were established from the DNA sequence. The sample shows fewer than 80,000 clones, more than 60% of them seen only once. In germline, CDR1 is LNHDA, CDR2 SQIVND (reference sequence). Trimming at V came to 4 bases and at J to 4 bases, leaving 5 bases not matched to a gene. The CDR3 runs to 14 residues. The rearrangement links TRBV19 to TRBJ2-7, with 9 bases aligning to TRBD1. The origin of this receptor is a human donor in a cohort sampled during active COVID-19. Sequenced: peripheral blood. The CDR3 DNA sequence: TGTGCCAGTAGTAGAACAGGGGGCGGATACGAGCAGTACTTC. Translation gives CASSRTGGGYEQYF. Using reference TRBV19 and TRBJ2-7 for the parts outside the CDR3, the full variable domain is DGGITQSPKYLFRKEGQNVTLSCEQNLNHDAMYWYRQDPGQGLRLIYYSQIVNDFQKGDIAEGYSVSREKKESFPLTVTSAQKNPTAFYLCASSRTGGGYEQYFGPGTRLTVT.